This T cell receptor beta chain was found in a study of Ad26.COV2.S vaccination and SARS-CoV-2 variants. Study summary: Intramuscularly, Ad26.COV2.S was given either once or twice, 56 days apart. Study findings and constraints: Post-vaccination spike-specific CD8+ and CD4+ T cell responses reportedly had substantial breadth. Measurement of non-spike TCR breadth gave similar results in vaccine and placebo recipients. Vaccinated individuals (as opposed to placebo recipients) had higher spike-specific TCR breadth.

The sample's treatment: 15 to 20 received Ad26.COV2.S at low or high dose, single or two shots; 5 received placebo; per-sample allocation not given. Sampling took place 63 days after the first vaccine or placebo injection. Germline CDR1 reads SGDLS; CDR2 reads YYNGEE. This CDR3 spans 13 amino acids. Trimming shortened V by 3 bases and J by 1 base, and 7 bases separated the two germline ends. Regarding this clone: Antigen: not known.

Sequenced by immunoSEQ multiplex PCR; TCRdb stores in-frame clones only, minus some. The repertoire holds a few hundred thousand clones, with more than 70% as singletons. The chain carries TRBV9 and TRBJ1-1; D is unresolved. This receptor was identified in a person aged 18-60 years who received the Ad26.COV2.S COVID-19 vaccine or a placebo. The specimen comprised peripheral blood, sampled in a trial of Ad26.COV2.S vaccine versus placebo. CDR3 coding DNA: TGTGCCAGCAGCGGGGAAAAGAACACTGAAGCTTTCTTT. This translates into CASSGEKNTEAFF.